This T cell receptor beta chain was found in a study of T cell changes during pregnancy in multiple sclerosis. The CDR3 contains 15 residues. V shed 6 bases and J 5 bases; nucleotides not matched to a gene: 12. Germline V CDR1 and CDR2: SGHTA, FQGNSA. The table lists this clone with a count of one. Here immunoSEQ multiplex PCR was the method, and the copy in TCRdb shows in-frame clones only, minus some. The sample includes tens of thousands of clones, approximately 94% of them seen just once. The receptor comes from a female donor with multiple sclerosis, enrolled in a pregnancy study. The rearrangement joins TRBV7-2 to TRBJ2-7; 8 bases are shared with TRBD1. This material consisted of CD8+ T cells from peripheral blood mononuclear cells, taken before pregnancy. The CDR3 is CASSSSQGAFDEQYF. The CDR3 DNA reads as TGTGCCAGCAGTAGCTCCCAGGGGGCTTTCGACGAGCAGTACTTC.